This T cell receptor beta chain is from a study of T cell responses to AZD1222 COVID-19 vaccine. Points from the study as a whole: Seropositive status at baseline applied to only five or six AZD1222 recipients.

TCRdb's table, derived via immunoSEQ multiplex PCR, lists solely in-frame clones and lacks some. The sample comprises around 130,000 clones, 80% to 95% of which are singletons, and 1% to 1.3% rests with the top ten. The CDR3 has 15 residues. CDR1 is SEHNR and CDR2 is FQNEAQ in the germline V gene (reference sequence). V was clipped by 1 base and J by 9 bases; unmatched bases: 7. Regarding this clone: Its antigen is still unknown.

The specimen comprised peripheral blood, sampled 28 days after the second AZD1222 dose. The chain has TRBV7-9 and TRBJ2-1, with 9 nucleotides matching TRBD1. This TCR came from an adult who received the AZD1222 COVID-19 vaccine. The CDR3 sequence is CASSLVSQGAGEQFF. For the CDR3, the DNA is TGTGCCAGCAGCTTAGTGTCACAGGGGGCGGGTGAGCAGTTCTTC. Full variable domain (missing parts from reference TRBV7-9 and TRBJ2-1): DTGVSQNPRHKITKRGQNVTFRCDPISEHNRLYWYRQTLGQGPEFLTYFQNEAQLEKSRLLSDRFSAERPKGSFSTLEIQRTEQGDSAMYLCASSLVSQGAGEQFFGPGTRLTVL.